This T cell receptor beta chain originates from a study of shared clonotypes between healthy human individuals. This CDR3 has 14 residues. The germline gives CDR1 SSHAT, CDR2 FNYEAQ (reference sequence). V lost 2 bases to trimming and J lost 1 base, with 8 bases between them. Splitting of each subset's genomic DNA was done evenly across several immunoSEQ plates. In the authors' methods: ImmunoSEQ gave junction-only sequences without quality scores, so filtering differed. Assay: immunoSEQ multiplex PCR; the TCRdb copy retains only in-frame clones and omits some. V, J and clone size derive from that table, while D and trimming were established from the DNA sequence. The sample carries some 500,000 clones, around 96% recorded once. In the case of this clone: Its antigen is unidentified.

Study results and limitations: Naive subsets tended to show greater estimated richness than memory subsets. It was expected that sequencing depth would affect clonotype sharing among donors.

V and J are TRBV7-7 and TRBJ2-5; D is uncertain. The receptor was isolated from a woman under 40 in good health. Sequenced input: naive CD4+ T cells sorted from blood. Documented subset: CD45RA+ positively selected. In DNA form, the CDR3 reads TGTGCCAGCAGCTTAATGGGGATCCAAGAGACCCAGTACTTC. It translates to CASSLMGIQETQYF.